The TCR beta chain under discussion was sequenced for a study of blood T cell repertoires in COVID-19. Whole-study context: The samples span acute and convalescent COVID-19 from the United States, Italy and Spain. PBMCs, B-cell-depleted T cells, or T cells were the source of the cDNA or gDNA that made up the material.

Per the original methods: Reference gene primer amplification gave estimated nucleated cell counts. TCRdb's table, derived via immunoSEQ multiplex PCR, lists solely in-frame clones and lacks some. V and J calls plus clone size are reproduced from that table; the DNA served to infer D and trimming. This sample has roughly 80,000 clones, with 88% found just once. The CDR3 runs 18 residues. Specimen: peripheral blood. This chain uses TRBV21-1 with TRBJ2-7; the D call of TRBD1 is as the table states it, not checked on the DNA. TRBV21-1 is assigned pseudogene status. This receptor was obtained from a human donor in a cohort sampled during active COVID-19. The CDR3 DNA follows: TGTGCCAGCAAACTCTCCTCGCCCGGGACAGGGAGGCCCTACGAGCAGTACTTC. The encoded protein is CASKLSSPGTGRPYEQYF.